Each of the 10 T cell receptor beta chains below was sequenced from the same sample in a study of T-cell reconstitution after alpha-beta-depleted transplantation in children. Preparation of the TCRbeta library was carried out with unique molecular identifiers. TCRdb used MiXCR to reprocess the PCR reads, holding one entry per CDR3 protein. The sample has 250,000 to 350,000 distinct CDR3 sequences, around 25% seen once. The material sequenced was PBMCs, mostly from graft donor cells, taken 180 days after TCRalphabeta/CD19-depleted stem cell transplant. Receptors were obtained from a male patient aged 5 to 17 who had a stem cell transplant for acute lymphoblastic leukemia, so the T cells may come from the graft donor.

Of note for this clonotype: A clone one base away is much larger, so this may be a read error. This CDR3 is missing its conserved last phenylalanine or tryptophan, likely due to a read error. The chain combines TRBV5-1 with TRBJ2-1, with TRBD2 matching over 10 bases. The CDR3 totals 16 residues. After removal of 3 bases from V and 7 bases from J, the junction contained 10 bases not matched to a gene. Germline V gene sequence: CDR1 SGHRS, CDR2 YFSETQ. In DNA form, the CDR3 reads TGCGCCAGCAGCTCCACTATAGCGGGAGGTTATAATGAGCAGTTCTCC. Protein: CASSSTIAGGYNEQFS.

This clonotype turned up a few times. The chain carries TRBV5-1 and TRBJ2-7; D is uncertain. Germline V gene sequence: CDR1 SGHRS, CDR2 YFSETQ. This CDR3 is 14 amino acids long. V lost 0 bases, J lost 3 bases, and 10 bases lay in between. CDR3 residues: CASSLGVGLYEQYF. As DNA, the CDR3 is TGCGCCAGCAGCTTGGGGGTGGGCCTCTACGAGCAGTACTTC.

In nucleotides, the CDR3 is TGCGCCAGCAGCTTCATTAGCGGGAGACGGGATGAGCAGTTCTTC. Its translation: CASSFISGRRDEQFF. The rearrangement uses TRBV5-1 and TRBJ2-1; TRBD2 matches 9 bases. The CDR3 runs 15 residues. V dropped 2 bases and J dropped 8; count of bases not matched to a gene: 8. In germline, CDR1 is SGHRS, CDR2 YFSETQ.

This clonotype has only a few counts. The chain links TRBV7-2 to TRBJ2-3, with D perhaps TRBD2 (6 bases). V lost 1 base and J lost 2, with 16 bases in between. Germline V lookup: CDR1 SGHTA, CDR2 FQGNSA. The CDR3 has 17 amino acids. The CDR3 DNA reads TGTGCCAGCAGCTTAGGACGGACTATGCAACACACAGATACGCAGTATTTT. Translated: CASSLGRTMQHTDTQYF.

In this sample, this clonotype turned up a few times. The chain has TRBV7-9 and TRBJ2-5; 8 bases agree with TRBD2. Germline CDR1 reads SEHNR; CDR2 reads FQNEAQ (reference sequence). This CDR3 comprises 14 residues. Trimming removed 6 bases from V and 1 base from J; junction bases left unmatched: 4. CDR3 region: CASRISGAQETQYF. In nucleotides, the CDR3 is TGTGCCAGCAGAATTAGCGGGGCCCAAGAGACCCAGTACTTC.

This clonotype appeared a few times. CDR3 sequence reads: CAISGSQSRSYEQYF. The DNA of the CDR3 is TGTGCCATCAGTGGGTCGCAGTCTCGTAGCTACGAGCAGTACTTC. This chain connects TRBV10-3 to TRBJ2-7; no clear D. Trimming removed 4 bases from V and 3 bases from J, with 16 bases in between. This CDR3 is 15 amino acids long. Germline CDR1 ENHRY, CDR2 SYGVKD.

This clonotype was observed at least ten times. The chain is built from TRBV10-3 and TRBJ2-3; either TRBD1 or TRBD2 may supply D (5 bases each). Trimming pared 3 bases from V and 4 bases from J, leaving 8 bases between. The CDR3 has 13 amino acids. Germline CDR1 ENHRY, CDR2 SYGVKD. Here the CDR3 reads CAISERDPDTQYF. As DNA, the CDR3 is TGTGCCATCAGTGAAAGGGACCCAGATACGCAGTATTTT.

The chain is built from TRBV3-1 and TRBJ2-3; D remains ambiguous. V lost 0 bases to trimming and J lost 7 bases, with 2 bases between them. CDR1 is LGHDT, CDR2 YNNKEL, per germline (reference sequence). This CDR3 spans 11 amino acids. CDR3 in DNA: TGTGCCAGCAGCCAAGAGTATACGCAGTATTTT. Amino acid sequence: CASSQEYTQYF.

This clonotype came up a few times. The genes are TRBV7-3 and TRBJ2-6, with a possible D match to TRBD1 (6 bases). The CDR3 has 19 residues. The germline V gene has CDR1 SGHTA and CDR2 FQGTGA. V lost 4 bases and J 0 bases, leaving 19 bases between the germline ends. CDR3: CASSWTAFVISSGANVLTF. The CDR3 DNA is TGTGCCAGCAGCTGGACAGCCTTCGTAATTAGCTCTGGGGCCAACGTCCTGACTTTC. Drawing the rest from reference TRBV7-3 and TRBJ2-6, the complete variable domain is GAGVSQTPSNKVTEKGKYVELRCDPISGHTALYWYRQSLGQGPEFLIYFQGTGAADDSGLPNDRFFAVRPEGSVSTLKIQRTERGDSAVYLCASSWTAFVISSGANVLTFGAGSRLTVL.

The genes are TRBV9 and TRBJ2-3; 8 bases map to TRBD2. The CDR3 is made up of 14 amino acids. The V and J ends lost 3 bases and 4 bases, in that order; junction bases with no gene match: 4. Germline assignment: CDR1 SGDLS and CDR2 YYNGEE. DNA for the CDR3: TGTGCCAGCAGCGCCAGCGGGAGCCCAGATACGCAGTATTTT. Protein sequence: CASSASGSPDTQYF.